This entry lists 23 T cell receptor beta chains sequenced from one sample in a study of T cell clones after liver transplantation. This table comes from immunoSEQ multiplex PCR, and its TCRdb copy is limited to in-frame clones, with some not included. The profile shows approximately 100,000 clones, approximately 78% of them singletons. Sequencing was performed on CD4+ T cells from blood, taken before liver transplant. The receptors originated from a human donor who received a liver transplant.

V and J are TRBV25-1 and TRBJ1-6, with 9 bases matching TRBD1. This CDR3 has 15 residues. Trimming took 4 bases from V and 10 from J; bases not matched to a gene: 8. CDR1 MGHDK and CDR2 SYGVNS come from the germline V gene. The CDR3 DNA reads as TGTGCCAGCAGTGCTGGGACAGGGAAAGGATCACCCCTCCACTTT. It translates to CASSAGTGKGSPLHF.

This clone was observed a few times. The chain is built from TRBV12-5 and TRBJ1-2; D is perhaps TRBD1 (5 bases). The CDR3 is 14 amino acids. Germline-derived CDR1 and CDR2 are LGHNT and FRNRAP. Between the trimmed V and J ends, which lost 4 bases and 1 base, there was a span of 10 bases. CDR3 DNA: TGTGCTAGTGGTTCGGGGACGGGTAACTATGGCTACACCTTC. Translating gives CASGSGTGNYGYTF. Full variable domain (outside the CDR3, taken from reference TRBV12-5 and TRBJ1-2): DARVTQTPRHKVTEMGQEVTMRCQPILGHNTVFWYRQTMMQGLELLAYFRNRAPLDDSGMPKDRFSAEMPDATLATLKIQPSEPRDSAVYFCASGSGTGNYGYTFGSGTRLTVV.

V is TRBV19 and J is TRBJ1-1; D uncertain. There are 16 residues in the CDR3. Per germline, CDR1 LNHDA and CDR2 SQIVND (reference sequence). The V end was cut by 3 bases, the J end by 0 bases, with 14 bases between. The CDR3 DNA sequence: TGTGCCAGTAGTATTGGTCTACGCTCACTGAACACTGAAGCTTTCTTT. Protein sequence: CASSIGLRSLNTEAFF.

The V gene is TRBV7-8, the J gene TRBJ1-4, with TRBD1 identical over 7 bases. CDR3 length: 14 amino acids. Germline CDR1 SGHVS, CDR2 FQNEAQ. V gave up 5 bases and J gave up 7 bases; unmatched junction bases: 7. CDR3 protein: CASSPRQGGEKLFF. CDR3 coding DNA: TGTGCCAGCAGCCCTCGACAGGGTGGTGAAAAACTGTTTTTT. Looking up the rest from reference TRBV7-8 and TRBJ1-4 gives the full variable domain: GAGVSQSPRYKVAKRGQDVALRCDPISGHVSLFWYQQALGQGPEFLTYFQNEAQLDKSGLPSDRFFAERPEGSVSTLKIQRTQQEDSAVYLCASSPRQGGEKLFFGSGTQLSVL.

This chain uses TRBV5-6 with TRBJ2-5, with a weak D call TRBD1 (5 bases). Germline CDR1 SGHDT, CDR2 YYEEEE. This CDR3 region has 15 residues. Trimming stripped 1 base from V and 0 bases from J, with 10 bases between. The CDR3 nucleotides read TGTGCCAGCAGCTTGAGGTGGGGCCACCAAGAGACCCAGTACTTC. Its protein product is CASSLRWGHQETQYF.

This chain connects TRBV2 to TRBJ2-1; 11 positions match TRBD2. J was trimmed by 8 bases and V by 4 bases; bases with no gene match: 7. Germline loops: CDR1 SNHLY, CDR2 FYNNEI. This CDR3 contains 15 residues. CDR3 loop: CASSVSGRAEDEQFF. The CDR3 nucleotides are TGTGCCAGCAGTGTTAGCGGGAGGGCCGAGGATGAGCAGTTCTTC. The full variable domain, rest sourced from reference TRBV2 and TRBJ2-1, is EPEVTQTPSHQVTQMGQEVILRCVPISNHLYFYWYRQILGQKVEFLVSFYNNEISEKSEIFDDQFSVERPDGSNFTLKIRSTKLEDSAMYFCASSVSGRAEDEQFFGPGTRLTVL.

V usage is TRBV5-8 and J usage is TRBJ2-1, with D perhaps matching TRBD1 (5 bases). Germline V CDR1 and CDR2: SGHTS, YDEGEE. This CDR3 comprises 14 residues. V shed 0 bases and J shed 8 bases, with 12 bases lying between them. CDR3 nucleotide sequence: TGTGCCAGCAGCTTGGGTAGTAGGGGCCATGAGCAGTTCTTC. Translated: CASSLGSRGHEQFF.

The chain couples TRBV4-3 to TRBJ1-2; 7 bases are shared with TRBD1. CDR3 length: 15 amino acids. The germline gives CDR1 LGHNA, CDR2 YSLEER. V dropped 1 base and J dropped 3; count of bases not matched to a gene: 5. The chain's CDR3 is CASSQGHRGDYGYTF. CDR3 DNA sequence: TGCGCCAGCAGCCAAGGCCACAGGGGCGACTATGGCTACACCTTC.

This clone was counted between two and nine times. The V and J genes are TRBV4-3 and TRBJ1-1; D unresolved. The CDR3 length is 17 residues. Germline V gene sequence: CDR1 LGHNA, CDR2 YSLEER. V was pared by 1 base and J by 1 base, with 16 bases between. The CDR3 DNA reads TGCGCCAGCAGCCAAGGGCTCGGAGGTCGGCCGAACACTGAAGCTTTCTTT. Translation: CASSQGLGGRPNTEAFF.

For this clone: The junction departs from germline at one end; a sequencing error may be responsible. The chain has TRBV7-2 and TRBJ2-2, with D uncertain. CDR1 is SGHTA and CDR2 is FQGNSA in the germline V gene. The CDR3 length is 12 residues. CDR3 region: CASRLGYGELFF. DNA of the CDR3: TGTGCCAGCAGGTTAGGCTACGGGGAGCTGTTTTTT.

This clone was recorded once. The J gene is TRBJ1-2, the V gene TRBV30, with a possible D match to TRBD1 (5 bases). Trimming shortened V by 1 base and J by 8 bases, and 23 bases separated the two germline ends. Germline-derived CDR1 and CDR2 are GTSNPN and SVGIG (reference sequence). The CDR3 consists of 16 residues. The CDR3 coding sequence is TGTGCCTGGAGTGGACAAAGTGCAGGGCCTAGCAGGGGCTACACCTTC. Encoded protein: CAWSGQSAGPSRGYTF.

The genes are TRBV2 and TRBJ2-3, with a tentative D call TRBD2 (5 bases). With 0 bases removed from V and 6 bases from J, the gap between germline ends came to 10 bases. Looked up from germline, CDR1 is SNHLY and CDR2 is FYNNEI. The CDR3 extends over 14 amino acids. The CDR3 is CASSEALGGDTQYF. The CDR3 DNA follows: TGTGCCAGCAGTGAAGCGCTTGGCGGGGATACGCAGTATTTT.

The chain joins TRBV30 to TRBJ2-1, with TRBD1 identical over 9 bases. The ends lost 1 base at V and 0 bases at J; junction bases unmatched: 4. Per germline, CDR1 GTSNPN and CDR2 SVGIG (reference sequence). The CDR3 contains 16 residues. For the CDR3, the DNA is TGTGCCTGGAGTGGTCCGACAGGGGGCTCCTACAATGAGCAGTTCTTC. Translating it yields CAWSGPTGGSYNEQFF.

The chain uses TRBV9 and TRBJ1-1; tentatively, D is TRBD1 (6 bases). This CDR3 is built from 13 residues. CDR1 and CDR2 (germline): SGDLS, YYNGEE. V was trimmed by 3 bases and J by 7 bases, leaving 13 bases between them. The CDR3 region is CASSAPGTLEAFF. The CDR3 nucleotides are TGTGCCAGCAGCGCGCCCGGGACACTTGAAGCTTTCTTT.

The chain employs TRBV5-1 and TRBJ2-1; possibly TRBD1 for D (5 bases). Germline V gives CDR1 SGHRS, CDR2 YFSETQ. The CDR3 sequence is 14 residues long. Trimming shortened V by 7 bases and J by 8 bases, and 19 bases separated the two germline ends. DNA of the CDR3: TGCGCCAGCCGCCCCCTCCAGCAGGGCCATGAGCAGTTCTTC. Encoded protein: CASRPLQQGHEQFF.

The table lists this clone with a count of one. The chain employs TRBV19 and TRBJ2-5; 8 bases fit TRBD2. CDR3 length: 13 amino acids. Germline loops: CDR1 LNHDA, CDR2 SQIVND (reference sequence). J lost 4 bases, V lost 6 bases, and 4 bases had no gene match. The CDR3 nucleotides are TGTGCCAGTAGCGGGGGGGCCTCAGAGACCCAGTACTTC. Translating gives CASSGGASETQYF.

The chain joins TRBV5-1 to TRBJ1-1; a possible D gene is TRBD1 (5 bases). CDR3 length: 13 residues. Trimming took 0 bases from V and 3 from J, leaving 6 bases between them. Germline V CDR1 and CDR2: SGHRS, YFSETQ. In nucleotides, the CDR3 is TGCGCCAGCAGCTTGGGCAGGGACACTGAAGCTTTCTTT. It encodes CASSLGRDTEAFF. Together with reference TRBV5-1 and TRBJ1-1, the CDR3 gives the full variable domain: KAGVTQTPRYLIKTRGQQVTLSCSPISGHRSVSWYQQTPGQGLQFLFEYFSETQRNKGNFPGRFSGRQFSNSRSEMNVSTLELGDSALYLCASSLGRDTEAFFGQGTRLTVV.

The V call is TRBV5-6, the J call TRBJ2-7; D tentatively reads TRBD1 or TRBD2 (6 bases each). Trimming took 4 bases from V and 2 from J, leaving 22 bases between them. The germline V gene encodes CDR1 SGHDT and CDR2 YYEEEE. The CDR3 is 17 residues long. The CDR3 nucleotides read TGTGCCAGCAGCCCCTTCGGGGGCGGGACAAAAGCCTACGAGCAGTACTTC. This codes for CASSPFGGGTKAYEQYF.

The gene calls are TRBV7-9 and TRBJ2-1; 9 nucleotides agree with TRBD1. V gave up 2 bases and J gave up 4 bases; unmatched junction bases: 12. The CDR3 sequence is 18 residues long. Germline V CDR1 and CDR2: SEHNR, FQNEAQ (reference sequence). The CDR3 DNA is TGTGCCAGCAGCTTATATAGGGGACCGGGACAGGGATACAATGAGCAGTTCTTC. Translation gives CASSLYRGPGQGYNEQFF.

V and J are TRBV5-1 and TRBJ2-1; TRBD2 matches at 13 bases. Germline CDR1 SGHRS, CDR2 YFSETQ. V shed 0 bases and J 12 bases; nucleotides not matched to a gene: 6. The CDR3 covers 15 residues. The CDR3 nucleotides are TGCGCCAGCAGCTTGGCCGGGACTAGCGGGATAGGGCAGTTCTTC. Translated, it gives CASSLAGTSGIGQFF.

The chain has TRBV6-4 and TRBJ2-2, with D perhaps TRBD1 (6 bases). Per germline, CDR1 MRHNA and CDR2 SNTAGT. V dropped 7 bases and J dropped 5 bases, with 14 bases sitting between them. The CDR3 covers 14 residues. Here the CDR3 DNA reads TGTGCCAGCAAATCTGCCCAGGGGACCGGGGAGCTGTTTTTT. Translated, it gives CASKSAQGTGELFF.

The chain uses TRBV20-1 and TRBJ2-4; TRBD1 might be the D (6 bases). CDR3 length: 11 amino acids. Germline values: CDR1 DFQATT, CDR2 SNEGSKA (reference sequence). V was trimmed by 5 bases and J by 14 bases, leaving 16 bases between them. This chain's CDR3 is CSAGNRDNKYF. The CDR3 region has the DNA TGCAGTGCTGGGAACCGGGACAATAAGTACTTC.

The CDR3 DNA follows: TGTGCCAGTAGGCCCGGGACAGCAAACTCTGGAAACACCATATATTTT. Amino acids: CASRPGTANSGNTIYF. The V gene is TRBV19, the J gene TRBJ1-3; 7 bases are shared with TRBD1. The CDR3 covers 16 residues. Germline trimming cut 6 bases from V and 0 bases from J; bases unmatched to any gene: 8. Germline CDR1 is LNHDA and CDR2 is SQIVND (reference sequence).